Included here is one T cell receptor (beta chain) sequence, with context. Its antigen remains unidentified. Input was 2 to 2.5 ug genomic DNA, or all available if less. Primers: 60 V beta forward and 13 J beta reverse. This table comes from immunoSEQ multiplex PCR, and its TCRdb copy is limited to in-frame clones, with some not included. The sample yields about 91,000 clones, approximately 80% seen once. V was trimmed by 5 bases and J by 7 bases, leaving 10 bases between them. CDR1 SGHTA and CDR2 FQGNSA come from the germline V gene. There are 12 residues in the CDR3. Documented time point: after dendritic cell vaccination, including at tumor progression/relapse. This sample was included in a study of glioma-infiltrating T cells after dendritic cell vaccination. Looking at the study overall: Autologous tumor lysate-pulsed dendritic cell vaccination was given between the early 2000s and the early 2010s.

Overall study findings and caveats: Patients with more pretreatment TILs had longer time to progression and survival.

The J gene is TRBJ2-3, the V gene TRBV7-2, with D perhaps TRBD2 (5 bases). This TCR was sampled from a human donor with glioblastoma. The material sequenced was blood, taken after dendritic cell vaccination. For the CDR3, the DNA is TGTGCCAGCAGCGGGTGGGAGAATACGCAGTATTTT. The encoded protein is CASSGWENTQYF.